The 26 T cell receptor beta chains below were found in one sample sequenced in a study of T-cell memory formation after mild COVID-19. TCRdb reprocessed the 5' RACE reads with MiXCR, giving one entry per CDR3 protein. The table shows a few hundred thousand distinct CDR3 sequences, with roughly an eighth occurring only once. Sequencing was performed on PBMCs or a T cell subset sorted from them (not recorded which). Receptors were obtained from a man aged 18 to 30 who had mild COVID-19 (a few samples of this study predate the infection). Cell type and time point are not known.

V usage is TRBV12-3 or TRBV12-4 and J usage is TRBJ2-5, with TRBD2 matching over 11 bases. Germline trimming cut 5 bases from V and 5 bases from J; bases unmatched to any gene: 7. This CDR3 contains 15 residues. The CDR3 DNA sequence: TGTGCCAGCAGTAATCTAGCGGGGGGTCGTGAGACCCAGTACTTC. It encodes CASSNLAGGRETQYF.

This clonotype was counted between two and nine times. The chain has TRBV7-3 and TRBJ2-2, with D possibly being TRBD1 (5 bases). The CDR3 spans 13 residues. Germline assignment: CDR1 SGHTA and CDR2 FQGTGA. Trimming shortened V by 1 base and J by 8 bases, and 8 bases separated the two germline ends. Here the CDR3 DNA reads TGTGCCAGCAGCTTAATTCAGGGTGGGGAGCTGTTTTTT. This codes for CASSLIQGGELFF.

This clonotype was seen repeatedly, ten times or more. V and J are TRBV6-6 and TRBJ2-1; 9 nucleotides match TRBD2. This CDR3 spans 15 amino acids. The V segment lost 6 bases and the J segment 3 bases; nucleotides outside the gene matches: 6. Germline V gene data show CDR1 as MNHNY and CDR2 as SVGAGI (reference sequence). CDR3 in DNA: TGTGCCAGCAGCCCTCTAGCGGGGCACTACAATGAGCAGTTCTTC. Translated: CASSPLAGHYNEQFF.

This clonotype appeared many times. The rearrangement joins TRBV5-1 to TRBJ2-4; tentative D call: TRBD2 (5 bases). Germline V gives CDR1 SGHRS, CDR2 YFSETQ. The CDR3 length is 15 residues. Deletions cut 0 bases from V and 8 bases from J, with 15 bases between. The CDR3 coding sequence is TGCGCCAGCAGCTTGGATCGGCCCCCAGCGGACATTCAGTACTTC. It specifies CASSLDRPPADIQYF.

The CDR3 loop reads CASSQASGFGAYTQYF. The DNA of the CDR3 is TGCGCCAGCAGCCAGGCTAGCGGTTTCGGTGCGTATACGCAGTATTTT. The rearrangement joins TRBV4-1 to TRBJ2-3; TRBD2 agrees at 7 bases. Germline CDR1 and CDR2: MGHRA and YSYEKL. CDR3 length equals 16 residues. V lost 3 bases, J lost 7 bases, and 13 bases stayed unmatched.

The rearrangement joins TRBV6-2 or TRBV6-3 to TRBJ1-5, with 10 bases matching TRBD1. The CDR3 is made up of 16 amino acids. The trim removed 0 bases at V and 4 bases at J, leaving 3 bases unmatched. Per the germline V gene, CDR1 is MNHEY and CDR2 is SVGEGT. CDR3 amino acids: CASSYSGQGFNQPQHF. The CDR3 DNA is TGTGCCAGCAGTTACTCGGGACAGGGGTTTAATCAGCCCCAGCATTTT.

CDR3 nucleotides: TGCAGTGCTGGGGTGACAGGGACGAACACTGAAGCTTTCTTT. Translation: CSAGVTGTNTEAFF. This chain uses TRBV20-1 with TRBJ1-1, with 7 bases that match TRBD1. Germline V gene sequence: CDR1 DFQATT, CDR2 SNEGSKA (reference sequence). The CDR3 loop spans 14 amino acids. The V gene end was trimmed by 5 bases and the J gene end by 1 base; junction bases not matched to a gene: 7.

This chain connects TRBV20-1 to TRBJ2-7; no firm D call. Germline V CDR1 and CDR2: DFQATT, SNEGSKA (reference sequence). The V and J ends lost 3 bases and 4 bases respectively, with 16 bases between them. This CDR3 region has 14 residues. The CDR3 sequence is CSASPQPSSYEQYF. DNA for the CDR3: TGCAGTGCTAGTCCACAGCCTTCTTCTTACGAGCAGTACTTC.

This sequence joins TRBV6-2 or TRBV6-3 and TRBJ2-1; D remains ambiguous. The CDR3 contains 14 residues. The germline gives CDR1 MNHEY, CDR2 SVGEGT. V was clipped by 10 bases and J by 1 base, with 14 bases between them. The chain's CDR3 is CATLGLASYNEQFF. CDR3 in DNA: TGTGCCACCTTGGGGTTAGCTTCCTACAATGAGCAGTTCTTC.

There are a few counts of this clonotype. This chain links TRBV9 with TRBJ2-5; perhaps TRBD2 as D (5 bases). The ends were cut back, 2 bases at V and 5 bases at J, with 19 bases in the middle. The CDR3 is 16 amino acids. Germline CDR1 and CDR2: SGDLS and YYNGEE. CDR3 in DNA: TGTGCCAGCAGCGTGGGTGAGCTCTCAGCGGCGGAGACCCAGTACTTC. It specifies CASSVGELSAAETQYF.

This clonotype occurred a few times. The chain has TRBV20-1 and TRBJ1-1; D unclear. V was shortened by 6 bases and J by 1 base, with 12 bases between the two germline ends. The CDR3 has 13 residues. CDR1 is DFQATT, CDR2 SNEGSKA, per germline (reference sequence). The CDR3 bases are TGCAGTGCCCTTAGAGACCCGAACACTGAAGCTTTCTTT. This sequence encodes CSALRDPNTEAFF.

This clonotype appeared a few times. The rearrangement uses TRBV6-5 and TRBJ2-4, with D perhaps TRBD1 or TRBD2 (7 bases each). Per the germline V gene, CDR1 is MNHEY and CDR2 is SVGAGI. This CDR3 comprises 16 residues. V was trimmed by 8 bases and J by 2 bases, leaving 19 bases between them. CDR3 sequence: CASGVGGGATKNIQYF. As DNA, the CDR3 is TGTGCCAGCGGGGTGGGAGGGGGCGCGACCAAAAACATTCAGTACTTC.

This chain links TRBV6-5 with TRBJ2-7; 7 bases align to TRBD2. Trimming removed 0 bases from V and 3 bases from J; junction bases left unmatched: 8. The CDR3 spans 16 residues. Germline CDR1 and CDR2: MNHEY and SVGAGI. The CDR3 DNA follows: TGTGCCAGCAGTTACTCGAGAGCTAGCGGTCTCTACGAGCAGTACTTC. Translation gives CASSYSRASGLYEQYF.

This clonotype was seen a handful of times. The genes are TRBV6-1 and TRBJ1-1; D remains unclear. Looked up from germline, CDR1 is MNHNS and CDR2 is SASEGT. The CDR3 totals 13 residues. V dropped 2 bases and J dropped 1 base, with 5 bases sitting between them. For the CDR3, the DNA is TGTGCCAGCAGTGAACACAGGAACACTGAAGCTTTCTTT. It is translated as CASSEHRNTEAFF.

This clonotype showed up many times. The chain has TRBV10-3 and TRBJ2-5; TRBD1 agrees at 9 bases. The CDR3 sequence is 16 residues long. Germline lookup yields CDR1 ENHRY and CDR2 SYGVKD. V dropped 0 bases and J dropped 4; count of bases not matched to a gene: 6. The CDR3 DNA is TGTGCCATCAGTGAGTCCGGGACAGGGTCTCGAGAGACCCAGTACTTC. Protein product: CAISESGTGSRETQYF.

The chain recombines TRBV6-5 with TRBJ1-6, with unresolved D. Trimming removed 6 bases from V and 6 bases from J, with 9 bases in between. The length of the CDR3 is 13 residues. Per germline, CDR1 MNHEY and CDR2 SVGAGI. CDR3 in DNA: TGTGCCAGCAGACTCCGGGTTAATTCACCCCTCCACTTT. Residues: CASRLRVNSPLHF.

This clonotype was detected ten times or more. V is TRBV7-9 and J is TRBJ2-1, with 7 bases aligning to TRBD1. This CDR3 has 17 amino acids. Unmatched junction bases numbered 15, after V lost 0 bases and J lost 10 bases. The germline CDR1 and CDR2 sequences are SEHNR and FQNEAQ (reference sequence). This CDR3 reads CASSLARGGQYLGEQFF. CDR3 nucleotides: TGTGCCAGCAGCTTAGCAAGAGGGGGCCAGTATTTGGGAGAGCAGTTCTTC.

V gene TRBV4-2 combines with J gene TRBJ2-1; D is uncertain. The CDR3 sequence is 15 residues long. Germline CDR1 and CDR2: LGHNA and YNFKEQ. Trimming removed 0 bases from V and 1 base from J, with 7 bases in between. The CDR3 here is CASSQDRQSYNEQFF. The CDR3 DNA follows: TGTGCCAGCAGCCAAGATCGGCAGTCCTACAATGAGCAGTTCTTC.

The rearrangement links TRBV4-2 to TRBJ1-1; possible D gene TRBD1, 6 bases. CDR3 size: 15 residues. V was pared by 3 bases and J by 0 bases, with 11 bases between. Germline CDR1 and CDR2: LGHNA and YNFKEQ. The chain's CDR3 is CASSHVGQMNTEAFF. CDR3 sequence (DNA): TGTGCCAGCAGCCACGTAGGACAGATGAACACTGAAGCTTTCTTT.

Ten or more counts support this clonotype. The chain is built from TRBV5-1 and TRBJ2-1; D tentatively fits TRBD1 or TRBD2 (6 bases each). This CDR3 is built from 18 residues. In germline, CDR1 is SGHRS, CDR2 YFSETQ. Trimming took 4 bases from V and 9 from J, leaving 29 bases between them. The CDR3 DNA reads TGCGCCAGCAGCCAACGGTGGGGGTCGGGGGCGCCCCGTGGTGAGCAGTTCTTC. As protein: CASSQRWGSGAPRGEQFF.

This clonotype was counted only a few times. CDR3 amino acids: CASSSGAGQPQHF. CDR3 nucleotides: TGTGCCAGCAGCTCCGGGGCAGGACAGCCCCAGCATTTT. The rearrangement uses TRBV7-2 and TRBJ1-5, with TRBD1 as a possible D gene (5 bases). The CDR3 loop spans 13 amino acids. V dropped 4 bases and J dropped 7 bases, with 11 bases sitting between them. The germline V gene has CDR1 SGHTA and CDR2 FQGNSA.

This clonotype came up many times. The chain uses TRBV18 and TRBJ2-7; no reliable D call. The CDR3 consists of 14 residues. Trimming stripped 4 bases from V and 3 bases from J, with 13 bases between. The germline CDR1 and CDR2 sequences are KGHSH and LQKENI. DNA for the CDR3: TGTGCCAGCTCACTGTCCGGGCCCCGCTACGAGCAGTACGTC. Translated, it gives CASSLSGPRYEQYV.

This clonotype was recorded a few times. The chain joins TRBV6-5 to TRBJ1-1; 8 bases match TRBD1. The CDR3 spans 13 residues. With V trimmed by 6 bases and J by 7 bases, 7 bases remained unmatched. The germline gives CDR1 MNHEY, CDR2 SVGAGI. CDR3 in amino acids: CASSYNRGNEAFF. Here the CDR3 DNA reads TGTGCCAGCAGCTACAACAGGGGGAATGAAGCTTTCTTT.

The V call is TRBV7-6, the J call TRBJ2-2; tentatively, D is TRBD1 (5 bases). The CDR3 has 16 amino acids. CDR1 is SGHVS and CDR2 is FNYEAQ in the germline V gene. Trimming took off 2 bases at V and 1 base at J, with 11 bases between the two ends. This CDR3 is CASSLRSRVNTGELFF. In nucleotides, the CDR3 is TGTGCCAGCAGCTTAAGGTCCAGGGTGAACACCGGGGAGCTGTTTTTT.

This sequence joins TRBV18 and TRBJ2-7, with D possibly TRBD2 on 5 matching bases. V was clipped by 3 bases and J by 3 bases, with 9 bases between them. Germline V gene sequence: CDR1 KGHSH, CDR2 LQKENI. The CDR3 length is 13 residues. The CDR3 sequence: CASSPGVSYEQYV. CDR3 in DNA: TGTGCCAGCTCACCGGGAGTTAGCTACGAGCAGTACGTC.

V usage is TRBV6-2 or TRBV6-3 and J usage is TRBJ2-7; D remains unclear. Deletions cut 3 bases from V and 4 bases from J, with 7 bases between. This CDR3 spans 12 amino acids. Per the germline V gene, CDR1 is MNHEY and CDR2 is SVGEGT. CDR3 residues: CASSYTLYEQYF. For the CDR3, the DNA is TGTGCCAGCAGTTATACCCTATACGAGCAGTACTTC.